Presented here are 13 T cell receptor beta chains from one specimen sequenced in a study of monozygotic twins with inflammatory bowel disease. Reanalyzing the 5' RACE reads, TCRdb keeps one entry per CDR3 protein, without DNA. The table gives around 450,000 distinct CDR3 sequences; the top ten clones make up about 2.4% of it. Sequenced sample: blood. These TCRs come from a human donor with ulcerative colitis or Crohn's disease, or a healthy co-twin of an affected twin (not recorded which).

The V and J genes are TRBV20-1 and TRBJ2-2; lacking DNA, the TRBD1 call made by TCRdb goes unchecked. The CDR3 spans 15 residues. Germline CDR1 reads DFQATT; CDR2 reads SNEGSKA (reference sequence). CDR3: CSARDLRGPTGELFF.

The chain is built from TRBV9 and TRBJ2-5; TCRdb's D call of TRBD2 is untestable without DNA. This CDR3 is 16 amino acids long. Germline CDR1 SGDLS, CDR2 YYNGEE. The CDR3 region is CASSAWASGSDETQYF.

The genes are TRBV3-1 and TRBJ1-4. The CDR3 covers 13 residues. CDR1 is LGHDT, CDR2 YNNKEL, per germline (reference sequence). This CDR3 reads CASSLSGLEKLFF.

This chain joins TRBV7-2 and TRBJ2-1; checking the TCRdb D call of TRBD2 is not possible without DNA. The CDR3 extends over 14 amino acids. The germline CDR1 and CDR2 sequences are SGHTA and FQGNSA. This CDR3 is CASSLGRGVNEQFF.

CDR3 in amino acids: CASSQEWTGVYEQYF. This sequence joins TRBV4-1 and TRBJ2-7; there is no DNA to check the TCRdb D call of TRBD1. CDR1 is MGHRA and CDR2 is YSYEKL in the germline V gene. This CDR3 spans 15 amino acids.

The chain links TRBV7-3 to TRBJ2-1. The germline V gene encodes CDR1 SGHTA and CDR2 FQGTGA. CDR3 size: 15 residues. CDR3 region: CASSSNGGPLSEQFF.

This rearrangement joins TRBV30 to TRBJ2-1; no DNA is available, so the TRBD2 call from TCRdb remains unchecked. Germline V lookup: CDR1 GTSNPN, CDR2 SVGIG (reference sequence). The CDR3 totals 12 residues. CDR3 in amino acids: CAWSVSGPSQFF.

CDR3: CSAKTTAEGYNEQFF. The J gene is TRBJ2-1, the V gene TRBV20-1; TCRdb gives TRBD2 as the D gene, but with no DNA this cannot be confirmed. The germline V gene encodes CDR1 DFQATT and CDR2 SNEGSKA (reference sequence). The length of the CDR3 is 15 residues.

The CDR3 loop reads CSVDIEPGELFF. V gene TRBV29-1 combines with J gene TRBJ2-2. Germline values: CDR1 SQVTM, CDR2 ANQGSEA. This CDR3 comprises 12 residues.

This chain links TRBV6-2 or TRBV6-3 with TRBJ1-2. This CDR3 region has 13 residues. Germline CDR1 MNHEY, CDR2 SVGEGT. CDR3 in amino acids: CASSQGLPDGYTF.

The chain links TRBV10-3 to TRBJ1-1. The CDR3 totals 13 residues. Germline V gene sequence: CDR1 ENHRY, CDR2 SYGVKD. This chain's CDR3 is CAIGAATNTEAFF.

The genes are TRBV12-3 or TRBV12-4 and TRBJ2-3; TCRdb picks TRBD1, but there is no DNA to check that call. The CDR3 covers 15 residues. The CDR3 spells CASTDPERTTDTQYF.

The chain uses TRBV2 and TRBJ1-1; the D call from TCRdb, TRBD1, cannot be confirmed without DNA. Germline-derived CDR1 and CDR2 are SNHLY and FYNNEI. The length of the CDR3 is 14 residues. This CDR3 reads CASRIQGAGTEAFF.